The 32 T cell receptor beta chains reported below all come from one sample, sequenced in a study of T cells after yellow fever vaccination. TCRdb analysed the 5' RACE reads with MiXCR anew, one entry per CDR3 protein. The table lists fewer than 350,000 distinct CDR3 sequences, around 3.6% of them singletons, with 23% in the top ten. The sample in question was PBMCs, obtained on the day of the yellow fever booster vaccination. These receptors came from a man younger than 35 who received the YFV17D yellow fever vaccine.

This chain connects TRBV20-1 to TRBJ1-5; D is uncertain. CDR1 and CDR2 from the germline V gene are DFQATT and SNEGSKA (reference sequence). Between the trimmed V and J ends, which lost 6 bases and 0 bases, there was a span of 6 bases. The CDR3 covers 12 residues. CDR3 sequence reads: CSASNSNQPQHF. The CDR3 bases are TGCAGTGCCAGCAATAGCAATCAGCCCCAGCATTTT.

This clonotype was picked up many times. This chain joins TRBV12-3 or TRBV12-4 and TRBJ1-4; D is unclear. With 2 bases removed from V and 8 bases from J, the gap between germline ends came to 12 bases. The CDR3 is made up of 14 amino acids. CDR3 sequence (DNA): TGTGCCAGCAGTTTATTCGGGCGAGGCGAAAAACTGTTTTTT. Its protein product is CASSLFGRGEKLFF.

This clonotype was detected only a few times. The V and J genes are TRBV4-2 and TRBJ2-1, with a weak D call TRBD2 (6 bases). Trimming left V 4 bases short and J 5 bases short, with 12 bases between. Germline lookup yields CDR1 LGHNA and CDR2 YNFKEQ. The CDR3 is 14 amino acids. The CDR3 DNA reads as TGTGCCAGCAGCCCCCGACTAGTGAACAATGAGCAGTTCTTC. This translates into CASSPRLVNNEQFF.

In this sample, this clonotype turned up many times. The chain uses TRBV24-1 and TRBJ2-5, with 10 bases aligning to TRBD1. This CDR3 is built from 15 residues. Losses at the gene ends were 9 bases for V and 5 bases for J; bases not matched to a gene: 11. Germline-derived CDR1 and CDR2 are KGHDR and SFDVKD. CDR3: CATQETGTGAETQYF. CDR3 sequence (DNA): TGTGCCACCCAGGAGACCGGGACAGGGGCCGAGACCCAGTACTTC.

This clonotype was seen a handful of times. The chain combines TRBV11-1 with TRBJ2-1; TRBD2 is a possible D gene (6 bases). Trimming pared 5 bases from V and 3 bases from J, leaving 20 bases between. The germline CDR1 and CDR2 sequences are SGHAT and FQDESV (reference sequence). CDR3 length equals 17 residues. The CDR3 spells CASSRGLPITNYNEQFF. The CDR3 DNA is TGTGCCAGCAGCCGCGGACTACCAATCACCAACTACAATGAGCAGTTCTTC.

This clonotype was seen a handful of times. This sequence joins TRBV7-2 and TRBJ2-1, with D possibly called TRBD1 or TRBD2 (5 bases each). Germline values: CDR1 SGHTA, CDR2 FQGNSA. The CDR3 consists of 17 residues. Trimming removed 2 bases from V and 0 bases from J, with 14 bases in between. CDR3 sequence (DNA): TGTGCCAGCAGCTTATATCGGTGGGGGAGCTCCTACAATGAGCAGTTCTTC. This gives the protein CASSLYRWGSSYNEQFF.

The CDR3 is CASSLGQGGAQFF. CDR3 coding DNA: TGTGCCAGCAGCTTGGGACAGGGGGGCGCGCAGTTCTTC. The genes are TRBV5-4 and TRBJ2-1; TRBD1 agrees at 9 bases. Germline trimming cut 0 bases from V and 12 bases from J; bases unmatched to any gene: 4. Per germline, CDR1 SGHNT and CDR2 YYREEE (reference sequence). This CDR3 region has 13 residues.

This clonotype was counted many times. The chain recombines TRBV29-1 with TRBJ2-3, with D perhaps TRBD1 (6 bases). The CDR3 has 13 amino acids. V lost 3 bases to trimming and J lost 0 bases, with 7 bases between them. Per the germline V gene, CDR1 is SQVTM and CDR2 is ANQGSEA. CDR3: CSVEGASTDTQYF. The CDR3 nucleotides are TGCAGCGTTGAGGGGGCTAGCACAGATACGCAGTATTTT.

This clonotype was observed a few times. J is TRBJ1-6 and V is TRBV5-1; perhaps TRBD1 as D (5 bases). In germline, CDR1 is SGHRS, CDR2 YFSETQ. The CDR3 sequence is 14 residues long. Deletions cut 7 bases from V and 10 bases from J, with 18 bases between. The CDR3 loop reads CASGWRGGSSPLHF. In DNA, the CDR3 is TGCGCCAGCGGTTGGAGGGGAGGAAGCTCACCCCTCCACTTT.

The rearrangement joins TRBV4-1 to TRBJ2-7; 7 positions match TRBD1. This CDR3 is 14 amino acids long. Germline trimming cut 2 bases from V and 3 bases from J; bases unmatched to any gene: 4. The germline gives CDR1 MGHRA, CDR2 YSYEKL. CDR3 bases: TGCGCCAGCAGCCAAATGACAGGGAGCTACGAGCAGTACGTC. This translates into CASSQMTGSYEQYV.

The sample holds many counts of this clonotype. The rearrangement links TRBV12-3 or TRBV12-4 to TRBJ1-6, with TRBD1 identical over 10 bases. V dropped 5 bases and J dropped 13; count of bases not matched to a gene: 2. This CDR3 spans 12 amino acids. The CDR3 nucleotides read TGTGCCAGCAGTGGACAGGGGGGGCCCCTCCACTTT. This sequence encodes CASSGQGGPLHF.

This clonotype was recorded at least ten times. The chain is built from TRBV9 and TRBJ2-2; tentatively, D is TRBD2 (6 bases). Germline V gives CDR1 SGDLS, CDR2 YYNGEE. V lost 2 bases and J lost 6, with 8 bases in between. This CDR3 has 13 amino acids. The CDR3 region has the DNA TGTGCCAGCAGCGTGGGGGGTGCCGGGGAGCTGTTTTTT. Its translation: CASSVGGAGELFF.

This clonotype was detected many times. The chain is built from TRBV10-3 and TRBJ2-4; D is perhaps TRBD2 (5 bases). V gave up 4 bases and J gave up 8 bases, with 15 bases separating them. Germline V lookup: CDR1 ENHRY, CDR2 SYGVKD. The CDR3 spans 14 residues. In DNA form, the CDR3 reads TGTGCCATCAGTGTCGACCAAATGAGGGACATTCAGTACTTC. It translates to CAISVDQMRDIQYF.

This clonotype was detected many times. The chain has TRBV5-1 and TRBJ2-2; 10 positions agree with TRBD2. The CDR3 covers 15 residues. Germline V gene lookup returns CDR1 SGHRS and CDR2 YFSETQ. Losses at the gene ends were 4 bases for V and 3 bases for J; bases not matched to a gene: 3. The CDR3 nucleotides are TGCGCCAGCAGCGTCGGACTAGCGGACACCGGGGAGCTGTTTTTT. Its translation: CASSVGLADTGELFF.

In this sample, this clonotype turned up many times. This chain links TRBV7-9 with TRBJ1-2, with 9 bases aligning to TRBD1. V shed 5 bases, J shed 5 bases, and the junction held 6 bases outside the gene matches. CDR1 is SEHNR and CDR2 is FQNEAQ in the germline V gene (reference sequence). The CDR3 is 14 residues long. The CDR3 protein is CASSVGQGSYGYTF. As DNA, the CDR3 is TGTGCCAGCAGCGTTGGACAGGGGTCTTATGGCTACACCTTC.

In its sample, this clonotype was seen many times. The V and J genes are TRBV6-6 and TRBJ2-5; D is tentatively TRBD1 or TRBD2 (6 bases each). Trimming cost V 0 bases and J 5 bases, with 13 bases left between them. The CDR3 length is 15 residues. Germline V lookup: CDR1 MNHNY, CDR2 SVGAGI (reference sequence). The CDR3 region is CASSYSNRAGETQYF. CDR3 bases: TGTGCCAGCAGTTACTCGAACAGGGCGGGGGAGACCCAGTACTTC.

This clonotype was picked up many times. The gene calls are TRBV7-2 and TRBJ1-6; maybe TRBD1 (6 bases). V lost 5 bases to trimming and J lost 7 bases, with 15 bases between them. From germline, CDR1 is SGHTA and CDR2 FQGNSA. CDR3 size: 15 residues. The CDR3 nucleotides read TGTGCCAGCAGCCCCAGTATGGGGGCAAATTCACCCCTCCACTTT. This encodes CASSPSMGANSPLHF. The full variable domain, rest sourced from reference TRBV7-2 and TRBJ1-6, is GAGVSQSPSNKVTEKGKDVELRCDPISGHTALYWYRQSLGQGLEFLIYFQGNSAPDKSGLPSDRFSAERTGGSVSTLTIQRTQQEDSAVYLCASSPSMGANSPLHFGNGTRLTVT.

This clonotype was seen many times. J is TRBJ1-5 and V is TRBV12-3 or TRBV12-4, with 9 bases that match TRBD1. CDR3 size: 13 residues. V trimming: 6 bases; J trimming: 7 bases; junction bases outside the gene matches: 4. CDR3 sequence: CASSRTGEQPQHF. DNA for the CDR3: TGTGCCAGCAGCCGGACAGGGGAACAGCCCCAGCATTTT.

This clonotype was found many times. J is TRBJ1-6 and V is TRBV11-2; D perhaps matches TRBD1 (5 bases). Trimming left V 4 bases short and J 10 bases short, with 11 bases between. Germline V gene data show CDR1 as SGHAT and CDR2 as FQNNGV. The CDR3 has 13 amino acids. The CDR3 here is CASSSGLESPLHF. CDR3 sequence (DNA): TGTGCCAGCAGCTCGGGGCTTGAGTCACCCCTCCACTTT.

This clonotype appeared many times. The rearrangement links TRBV11-2 to TRBJ2-3; unclear D gene. CDR1 SGHAT and CDR2 FQNNGV come from the germline V gene. V lost 2 bases to trimming and J lost 2 bases, with 11 bases between them. The CDR3 sequence is 15 residues long. The CDR3 reads CASSLTLDVTDTQYF. Written as DNA, the CDR3 is TGTGCCAGCAGCTTAACTCTGGACGTCACAGATACGCAGTATTTT.

This clonotype showed up many times. This chain joins TRBV7-2 and TRBJ2-7; D perhaps matches TRBD1 (6 bases). The CDR3 length is 15 residues. Trimming pared 2 bases from V and 6 bases from J, leaving 17 bases between. Germline V gene sequence: CDR1 SGHTA, CDR2 FQGNSA. The CDR3 is CASSLSVWDMGEQYV. The CDR3 region has the DNA TGTGCCAGCAGCTTAAGTGTGTGGGACATGGGCGAGCAGTACGTC.

This clonotype came up many times. This chain joins TRBV4-1 and TRBJ2-2; 7 positions match TRBD2. Germline V gene lookup returns CDR1 MGHRA and CDR2 YSYEKL. The junction had 13 bases not matched to a gene; V was cut back by 4 bases and J by 2 bases. This CDR3 comprises 18 residues. The CDR3 DNA reads as TGCGCCAGCAGCCCTAGGGGAGGGGCCCCTTTTAACACCGGGGAGCTGTTTTTT. This sequence encodes CASSPRGGAPFNTGELFF.

The genes are TRBV5-4 and TRBJ1-1; 7 positions match TRBD1. The CDR3 runs 16 residues. V trimming: 6 bases; J trimming: 0 bases; junction bases outside the gene matches: 11. Germline V CDR1 and CDR2: SGHNT, YYREEE (reference sequence). The CDR3 protein is CASNPAQGDMNTEAFF. The CDR3 DNA reads TGTGCCAGCAACCCAGCGCAGGGGGACATGAACACTGAAGCTTTCTTT.

This clonotype has more than one count but fewer than ten. This chain links TRBV12-3 or TRBV12-4 with TRBJ2-7, with D possibly being TRBD1 (7 bases). This CDR3 has 15 amino acids. V was trimmed by 5 bases and J by 1 base, leaving 15 bases between them. The CDR3 DNA sequence: TGTGCCAGCAGTGCGGCGGGACAGCCGTCCTACGAGCAGTACTTC. This sequence encodes CASSAAGQPSYEQYF.

The sample holds many counts of this clonotype. This chain connects TRBV12-3 or TRBV12-4 to TRBJ2-4; D uncertain. CDR3 size: 13 residues. V dropped 6 bases and J dropped 3 bases, with 9 bases sitting between them. The DNA for the CDR3 is TGTGCCAGCAGCCCATCTTTCAAAAACATTCAGTACTTC. This translates into CASSPSFKNIQYF.

This clonotype was found many times. This chain joins TRBV7-2 and TRBJ1-3, with TRBD1 identical over 8 bases. Germline loops: CDR1 SGHTA, CDR2 FQGNSA. J was trimmed by 2 bases and V by 5 bases; bases with no gene match: 8. The CDR3 has 16 amino acids. This CDR3 is CASSQQTGDPGNTIYF. CDR3 in DNA: TGTGCCAGCAGCCAACAGACAGGGGATCCTGGAAACACCATATATTTT.

This clonotype was seen many times. This chain joins TRBV7-2 and TRBJ2-4; 10 nucleotides line up with TRBD2. The ends lost 4 bases at V and 2 bases at J; junction bases unmatched: 8. Germline V gene lookup returns CDR1 SGHTA and CDR2 FQGNSA. The CDR3 contains 17 residues. CDR3 DNA: TGTGCCAGCAGCTGGCCGGGACTAGCGTCGTCCAAAAACATTCAGTACTTC. As protein: CASSWPGLASSKNIQYF.

There are many counts of this clonotype. V usage is TRBV12-3 or TRBV12-4 and J usage is TRBJ1-2; D remains unclear. The CDR3 has 14 amino acids. Trimming took off 3 bases at V and 4 bases at J, with 12 bases between the two ends. CDR3 nucleotide sequence: TGTGCCAGCAGTTTTTCCGGTCAGCGCTATGGCTACACCTTC. It specifies CASSFSGQRYGYTF.

The chain couples TRBV6-2 or TRBV6-3 to TRBJ2-7; maybe TRBD1 (5 bases). V was shortened by 7 bases and J by 0 bases, with 16 bases between the two germline ends. The germline gives CDR1 MNHEY, CDR2 SVGEGT. The CDR3 loop spans 15 amino acids. CDR3 residues: CASNPGPRSSYEQYV. The CDR3, as DNA: TGTGCCAGCAACCCAGGGCCGAGGAGCTCCTACGAGCAGTACGTC.

At least ten counts were recorded for this clonotype. The chain joins TRBV5-4 to TRBJ2-3, with 10 bases aligning to TRBD1. J was trimmed by 4 bases and V by 3 bases; bases with no gene match: 11. Germline V gives CDR1 SGHNT, CDR2 YYREEE (reference sequence). The CDR3 totals 17 residues. CDR3 region: CASSSLGTGAVADTQYF. The CDR3, as DNA: TGTGCCAGCAGCTCATTAGGGACAGGGGCGGTCGCAGATACGCAGTATTTT. Complete variable domain (other parts from reference TRBV5-4 and TRBJ2-3): ETGVTQSPTHLIKTRGQQVTLRCSSQSGHNTVSWYQQALGQGPQFIFQYYREEENGRGNFPPRFSGLQFPNYSSELNVNALELDDSALYLCASSSLGTGAVADTQYFGPGTRLTVL.

This clonotype was counted at least ten times. V usage is TRBV6-2 or TRBV6-3 and J usage is TRBJ1-1; TRBD1 matches at 9 bases. V dropped 6 bases and J dropped 12; count of bases not matched to a gene: 8. The CDR3 is made up of 12 amino acids. CDR1 is MNHEY and CDR2 is SVGEGT in the germline V gene. CDR3 residues: CASSESDRGPFF. The CDR3 DNA reads as TGTGCCAGCAGCGAATCGGACAGGGGACCTTTCTTT.

This clonotype has a count of ten or more. The chain employs TRBV5-1 and TRBJ2-5; TRBD1 agrees at 7 bases. The germline V gene encodes CDR1 SGHRS and CDR2 YFSETQ. The CDR3 has 14 amino acids. Losses at the gene ends were 4 bases for V and 5 bases for J; bases not matched to a gene: 8. The CDR3 DNA sequence: TGCGCCAGCAGCCCGGGACAGCTTTTGGAGACCCAGTACTTC. It translates to CASSPGQLLETQYF.